Sequencing of this T cell receptor beta chain was carried out in a study of metastatic and nonmetastatic thyroid tumors. Across the study: Where malignant and benign thyroid patients were concerned, repertoires were compared across blood and tumor or nodule tissue.

General observations from the study: Reportedly, malignant thyroid tumors had significantly higher TCR beta diversity than benign nodules, in blood and tumor.

Each patient came to thyroid surgery without any prior treatment (of any kind). As for this clone: Its antigen is not identified.

Authors' methods: The study built a papillary thyroid cancer distant-metastasis classifier from CDR3 differences across clinicopathological groups. TCRdb reassembled clones from the PCR reads with MiXCR. The V and J calls come from TCRdb's annotation, not from the publication. The table includes 30,000 to 45,000 clones, roughly 27% detected once. The receptor comes from a female donor with papillary thyroid cancer or a benign thyroid nodule (not recorded which). Some clones in this sample may be carry-over from other donors' samples. The sequencing sample was made of blood.

DNA of the CDR3: TGTGCCAGCAGCTTAGCGGAGGGAACCTACGAGCAGTACTTC. It encodes CASSLAEGTYEQYF. The chain combines TRBV6-4 with TRBJ2-7, with a weak D call TRBD2 (6 bases). This CDR3 region has 14 residues. Germline V gene data show CDR1 as MRHNA and CDR2 as SNTAGT. V lost 6 bases and J 2 bases, leaving 14 bases between the germline ends.